This TCR beta chain was identified during a study of T-cell memory formation after mild COVID-19. Background on the study: Clustering of TCRs was largely donor specific.

CDR1 SGHRS and CDR2 YFSETQ come from the germline V gene. The CDR3 loop spans 13 amino acids. Trimming left V 0 bases short and J 8 bases short, with 11 bases between. General study findings and limits: From day 15 to 85, contracting clones were balanced between CD4 and CD8, whereas later expanders leaned toward CD4+.

This clonotype has more than one count but fewer than ten. The target antigen is unknown. TCRdb processed the 5' RACE reads anew with MiXCR; each CDR3 protein has one entry. Among some 250,000 distinct CDR3 sequences, approximately 9% were seen once, and the ten largest hold around a fifth. This receptor was taken from a man younger than 35 who had mild COVID-19 (a few samples of this study predate the infection). Cell type and time point are not known. The chain employs TRBV5-1 and TRBJ1-2; D is ambiguous. Material for sequencing was PBMCs or a T cell subset sorted from them (not recorded which). The CDR3 bases are TGCGCCAGCAGCTTGGAAGGCGCGGAAGGCTACACCTTC. Translated, it gives CASSLEGAEGYTF.